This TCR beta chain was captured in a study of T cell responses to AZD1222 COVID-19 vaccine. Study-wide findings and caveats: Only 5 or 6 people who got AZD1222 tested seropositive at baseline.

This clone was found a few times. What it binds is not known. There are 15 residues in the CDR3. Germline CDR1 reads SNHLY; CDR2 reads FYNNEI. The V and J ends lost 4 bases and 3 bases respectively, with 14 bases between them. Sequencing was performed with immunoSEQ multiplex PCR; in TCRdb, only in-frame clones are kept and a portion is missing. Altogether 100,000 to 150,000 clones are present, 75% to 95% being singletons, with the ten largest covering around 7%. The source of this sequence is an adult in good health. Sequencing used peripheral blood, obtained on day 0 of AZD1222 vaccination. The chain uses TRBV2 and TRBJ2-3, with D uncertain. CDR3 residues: CASSVLIGRTDTQYF. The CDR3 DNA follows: TGTGCCAGCAGTGTCCTTATAGGGCGAACAGATACGCAGTATTTT.